This note documents a single T cell receptor beta chain sequence. Germline CDR1 SGHDN, CDR2 FVKESK. This CDR3 has 15 residues. V was shortened by 1 base and J by 9 bases, with 13 bases between the two germline ends. The data were taken from a study of OX40 agonist ivuxolimab in advanced cancers. Assay used: immunoSEQ multiplex PCR; TCRdb lists only in-frame clones, some missing. The sample shows tens of thousands of clones, roughly 80% of them seen only once. The input for sequencing was CD4+ or CD8+ T cells sorted from blood, taken in a trial of the OX40 agonist ivuxolimab. The chain links TRBV14 to TRBJ1-6; unclear D gene. The sequence derives from an adult with an advanced solid tumor such as melanoma, head and neck, liver or kidney cancer. The CDR3 region is CASSQATGIPSPLHF. CDR3 DNA sequence: TGTGCCAGCAGCCAAGCCACGGGCATACCTTCACCCCTCCACTTT. Looking up the rest from reference TRBV14 and TRBJ1-6 gives the full variable domain: EAGVTQFPSHSVIEKGQTVTLRCDPISGHDNLYWYRRVMGKEIKFLLHFVKESKQDESGMPNNRFLAERTGGTYSTLKVQPAELEDSGVYFCASSQATGIPSPLHFGNGTRLTVT.